The present T cell receptor beta chain was sequenced within a study of T cells in Graves' hyperthyroidism and ophthalmopathy. Study results and caveats: In validation, the model predicted ophthalmopathy. These predictions came a median about 6 months before onset. Most clonotypes expanded in the thyroid (above 0.001) were also present in blood.

Reasons for excluding patients were uncontrolled infection, other autoimmune disease, pregnancy or lactation. What was amplified from RNA transcripts were TCR beta CDR3 regions. A set of HTBI primers served as the primers for a first-round RT-PCR of the TCR CDR3. One entry per CDR3 protein results from TCRdb running MiXCR on the multiplex PCR reads. The sample carries approximately 400,000 distinct CDR3 sequences, about an eighth recorded once. This clonotype turned up a few times. The antigen remains unidentified. The receptor was isolated from a man in his fifties with Graves' ophthalmopathy. Sample: blood.

The CDR3 region is CATQGEYSNQPQHF. The CDR3 region has the DNA TGTGCCACCCAGGGGGAGTATAGCAATCAGCCCCAGCATTTT. The chain recombines TRBV15 with TRBJ1-5; 7 nucleotides line up with TRBD1. There are 14 residues in the CDR3. Germline V gives CDR1 LNHNV, CDR2 YYDKDF (reference sequence). J was trimmed by 0 bases and V by 8 bases; bases with no gene match: 4.